The T cell receptor (beta chain) described here comes from a study of blood T cells in healthy people across ages. Study details: Using template switching, researchers captured about one barcoded beta molecule for each two T cells.

A second PCR, run for 7 to 11 cycles, used a sample-barcoded 5' primer plus a J-beta primer mix. TCRdb processed the 5' RACE reads anew with MiXCR; each CDR3 protein has one entry. This table holds about a million distinct CDR3 sequences, 51% found once. Study-wide results and caveats: It was not possible, with unsorted PBMCs, to conclusively compare naive and antigen-experienced cells.

All donors came from Russia, were Caucasian and healthy, and spanned ages roughly 6 to 95. The total RNA that was extracted per sample amounted to at least 5 micrograms. J was trimmed by 0 bases and V by 4 bases; bases with no gene match: 23. Germline loops: CDR1 SGHAT, CDR2 FQNNGV. CDR3 length: 23 residues. For this clonotype: Its cognate antigen is unknown.

The clonotype comes from a woman aged 60-70 years in good health. The sample was blood. The chain recombines TRBV11-2 with TRBJ2-5; 13 bases are a match to TRBD2. The CDR3 loop reads CASSYKRITSGRETVGNQETQYF. The DNA for the CDR3 is TGTGCCAGCAGCTACAAACGCATCACTAGCGGGAGGGAGACTGTGGGGAACCAAGAGACCCAGTACTTC.